This T cell receptor beta chain was found in a study of neurological immune-mediated disorders. General study results and limits: Levels of TCR clonal expansion peaked in HTLV-1-associated myelopathy and reached their lowest in multiple sclerosis, under those of healthy controls.

TCRdb re-derived calls from the 5' RACE reads in MiXCR, one entry per CDR3 protein. The table has over 60,000 distinct CDR3 sequences, roughly 4.5% seen once; the top ten hold 2.2%. This clonotype was seen more than once but under ten times. Its specificity is unknown. The germline CDR1 and CDR2 sequences are MNHEY and SMNVEV (reference sequence). This CDR3 is 14 amino acids long. V dropped 3 bases and J dropped 4 bases, with 9 bases sitting between them. The V gene is TRBV27, the J gene TRBJ2-2; D unclear. The sample taken for sequencing was PBMCs. The source is a woman in her 70s with multiple sclerosis. The CDR3 reads CASSLARTTGELFF. The CDR3, as DNA: TGTGCCAGCAGTTTGGCTAGGACCACCGGGGAGCTGTTTTTT.